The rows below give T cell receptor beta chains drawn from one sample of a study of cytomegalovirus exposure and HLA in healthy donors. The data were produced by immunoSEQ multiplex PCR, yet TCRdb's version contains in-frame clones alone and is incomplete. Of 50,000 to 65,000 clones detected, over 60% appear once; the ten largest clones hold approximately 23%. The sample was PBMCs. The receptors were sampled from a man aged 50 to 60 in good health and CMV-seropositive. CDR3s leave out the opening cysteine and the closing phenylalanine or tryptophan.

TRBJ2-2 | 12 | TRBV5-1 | ASSRDRATGELF
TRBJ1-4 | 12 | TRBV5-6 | ASSLGTFYEELF
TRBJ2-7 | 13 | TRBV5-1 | ASSRSGWTFDEQY
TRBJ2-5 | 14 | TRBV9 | ASSVSGRAGAETQY
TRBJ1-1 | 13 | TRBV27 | ASTESYRGNTEAF
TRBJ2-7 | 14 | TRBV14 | ASSQTRGGPNYEQY
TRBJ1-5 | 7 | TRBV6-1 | ASGPPQH
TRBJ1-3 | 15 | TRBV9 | ASSFLDSWLSGNTIY
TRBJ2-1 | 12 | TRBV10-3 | AISEASDYNEQF
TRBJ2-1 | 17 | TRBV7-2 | ASSLWGPTAGVSYNEQF
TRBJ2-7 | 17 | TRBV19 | ASSIGPWTSGRETYEQY
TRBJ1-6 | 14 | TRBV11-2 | ASSLGGTGGSSPLH
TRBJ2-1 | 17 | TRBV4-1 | ASSQGSVGTSGSFHEQF
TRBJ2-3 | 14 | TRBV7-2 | ASSLEPGLAVYTQY
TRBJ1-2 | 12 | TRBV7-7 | ASSSQEANYGYT
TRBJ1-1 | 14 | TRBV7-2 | ASSLVAGRMNTEAF
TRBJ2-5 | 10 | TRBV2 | ASKAGPGTQY